This T cell receptor beta chain is drawn from a study of CD8 T cells in ankylosing spondylitis. Study-wide points: Significantly higher representation of disease-linked clones was reported for matched ankylosing spondylitis synovial fluid. Disease-linked clones bore a CD8+ phenotype, appearing relatively rarely in peripheral blood. Within ankylosing spondylitis blood, a TCR beta motif made up of under 10 highly homologous variants appeared to be characteristic.

A quantitative 5'-RACE method, one with molecular barcodes, was used to make TCR beta libraries. TCRdb reprocessed the 5' RACE reads with MiXCR, giving one entry per CDR3 protein. The data contain 350,000 to 400,000 distinct CDR3 sequences, about 20% of them singletons. Germline lookup yields CDR1 SEHNR and CDR2 FQNEAQ (reference sequence). The CDR3 has 13 amino acids. Trimming stripped 2 bases from V and 2 bases from J, with 5 bases between. This clonotype was detected a few times. Its antigen is as yet unknown. The J gene is TRBJ2-3, the V gene TRBV7-9; D is ambiguous. The sequence was collected from a male donor with ankylosing spondylitis or in good health (not recorded which). Sequenced input: blood, either unsorted or a sorted T cell fraction (not recorded which). The CDR3 coding sequence is TGTGCCAGCAGCTTATCTCTCACAGATACGCAGTATTTT. As protein: CASSLSLTDTQYF.